The clone carrying this T cell receptor (beta chain) was seen once. Repertoires were generated with immunoSEQ multiplex PCR, while TCRdb's copy carries only in-frame clones and drops some. Among 90,000 to 150,000 clones, 85% to 90% were seen once, and the ten largest hold around a quarter. The data were obtained in a study of blood T cell repertoires in COVID-19. V lost 3 bases, J lost 5 bases, and 3 bases stayed unmatched. The CDR3 has 13 amino acids. The chain combines TRBV12-3 or TRBV12-4 with TRBJ2-5; 7 bases line up with TRBD2. Specimen: peripheral blood. The TCR sequence derives from a man between 65 and 79 years old with active or convalescent COVID-19. The CDR3 nucleotides are TGTGCCAGCAGTTTCGGGAGGCGGGAGACCCAGTACTTC. Translation gives CASSFGRRETQYF.